A selection of T cell receptor beta chains follows, all from one sample in a study of cytomegalovirus exposure and HLA in healthy donors. TCRdb keeps only in-frame clones here, not all; method: immunoSEQ multiplex PCR. The sample gives roughly 120,000 clones, approximately 68% of which show up once; roughly 1.5% is in the top ten. Sequenced material: PBMCs. These receptors were obtained from a man aged 30-40 years in good health and CMV-seropositive. CDR3s include the opening cysteine and the closing phenylalanine or tryptophan. D genes are given only for firm matches. Rows give clone size only sometimes, using once, few, many, or a class for an expanded clone.

d_gene: -
j_gene: TRBJ1-2
abundance: few
v_gene: TRBV5-6
CDR3nt: TGTGCCAGCAGCTTGGAGGCAGGGGCTCATGGCTACACCTTC
CDR3aa: CASSLEAGAHGYTF

d_gene: TRBD1
j_gene: TRBJ1-1
abundance: few
v_gene: TRBV6-6
CDR3nt: TGTGCCAGCAGAGACAGACAGGGGAAGGACACTGAAGCTTTCTTT
CDR3aa: CASRDRQGKDTEAFF

d_gene: -
j_gene: TRBJ1-5
abundance: once
v_gene: TRBV15
CDR3nt: TGTGCCACCAGCAGAGGTTTCGGGGAGCCCCAGCATTTT
CDR3aa: CATSRGFGEPQHF

d_gene: -
j_gene: TRBJ1-2
abundance: -
v_gene: TRBV28
CDR3nt: TGTGCCAGCAGTACGGGGTCCCCGGTGTACTTTGGCTACACCTTC
CDR3aa: CASSTGSPVYFGYTF

d_gene: -
j_gene: TRBJ2-1
abundance: -
v_gene: TRBV10-3
CDR3nt: TGTGCCGCCCGCTTTAGCGACATTTACAATGAGCAGTTCTTC
CDR3aa: CAARFSDIYNEQFF

d_gene: TRBD1
j_gene: TRBJ1-1
abundance: few
v_gene: TRBV18
CDR3nt: TGTGCCAGCTCACCACGGATGTCAGGGGGTCTAAACACTGAAGCTTTCTTT
CDR3aa: CASSPRMSGGLNTEAFF

d_gene: TRBD1
j_gene: TRBJ2-1
abundance: -
v_gene: TRBV9
CDR3nt: TGTGCCAGCAGCGTAGAGGGACAGAGTTTCTACAATGAGCAGTTCTTC
CDR3aa: CASSVEGQSFYNEQFF

d_gene: TRBD2
j_gene: TRBJ2-7
abundance: -
v_gene: TRBV5-6
CDR3nt: TGTGCCAGCAGCTCCGTCGGAGGGACCGGGACTAGTCCCTACGAGCAGTACTTC
CDR3aa: CASSSVGGTGTSPYEQYF

d_gene: -
j_gene: TRBJ1-2
abundance: few
v_gene: TRBV29-1
CDR3nt: TGCAGCGTTGAAGATGTCAGGGACTATGGCTACACCTTC
CDR3aa: CSVEDVRDYGYTF

d_gene: -
j_gene: TRBJ1-2
abundance: -
v_gene: TRBV2
CDR3nt: TGTGCCAGCAGTGCGAGGGGGTATGGCTACACCTTC
CDR3aa: CASSARGYGYTF

d_gene: -
j_gene: TRBJ1-2
abundance: few
v_gene: TRBV28
CDR3nt: TGTGCCAGCAGTTTATTGCCAGGACTGGTCGGCTACACCTTC
CDR3aa: CASSLLPGLVGYTF

d_gene: TRBD2
j_gene: TRBJ2-3
abundance: -
v_gene: TRBV4-1
CDR3nt: TGTGCCAGCAGCCAGTCGGGCGGGAGAGGAACAGATACGCAGTATTTT
CDR3aa: CASSQSGGRGTDTQYF

d_gene: -
j_gene: TRBJ2-7
abundance: -
v_gene: TRBV28
CDR3nt: TGTGCCAGCAGCAGACCCGACAGCTCCTACGAGCAGTACTTC
CDR3aa: CASSRPDSSYEQYF

d_gene: -
j_gene: TRBJ2-7
abundance: -
v_gene: TRBV5-6
CDR3nt: TGTGCCAGCAGCTTTACACAGGGCGGCCTTCCCTACGAGCAGTACTTC
CDR3aa: CASSFTQGGLPYEQYF

d_gene: TRBD2
j_gene: TRBJ2-1
abundance: once
v_gene: TRBV7-3
CDR3nt: TGTGCCAGCAGTCCCGCCCATAGCGGGGACAATGAGCAGTTCTTC
CDR3aa: CASSPAHSGDNEQFF

d_gene: TRBD2
j_gene: TRBJ2-3
abundance: -
v_gene: TRBV4-3
CDR3nt: TGCGCCAGCAGCCAACTACTCGGACTAGCGGGAGATACGCAGTATTTT
CDR3aa: CASSQLLGLAGDTQYF

d_gene: -
j_gene: TRBJ1-5
abundance: -
v_gene: TRBV29-1
CDR3nt: TGCAGCGTAAAACAGGATAGCAATCAGCCCCAGCATTTT
CDR3aa: CSVKQDSNQPQHF

d_gene: -
j_gene: TRBJ2-7
abundance: -
v_gene: TRBV19
CDR3nt: TGTGCCAGTAGCTCGAGGGCCGGTTACCACGAGCAGTACTTC
CDR3aa: CASSSRAGYHEQYF

d_gene: TRBD1
j_gene: TRBJ2-7
abundance: few
v_gene: TRBV7-2
CDR3nt: TGTGCCAGCAGACGGACAGGGGGAATTTACGAGCAGTACTTC
CDR3aa: CASRRTGGIYEQYF

d_gene: TRBD1
j_gene: TRBJ1-2
abundance: few
v_gene: TRBV5-5
CDR3nt: TGTGCCAGCAGCTTGGGCCAGGGGGTTATTGGTGGCTACACCTTC
CDR3aa: CASSLGQGVIGGYTF

d_gene: -
j_gene: TRBJ2-5
abundance: once
v_gene: TRBV4-3
CDR3nt: TGCGCCAGCAGCCAAGGGGTGGGCTACGGGGGAGAGACCCAGTACTTC
CDR3aa: CASSQGVGYGGETQYF

d_gene: -
j_gene: TRBJ2-7
abundance: once
v_gene: TRBV5-1
CDR3nt: TGCGCCAGCAGCCCGTCGGATCATAGCGGCTCCTACGAGCAGTACTTC
CDR3aa: CASSPSDHSGSYEQYF

d_gene: TRBD1
j_gene: TRBJ2-4
abundance: few
v_gene: TRBV4-1
CDR3nt: TGCGCCAGCAGCCAAGATTGGGCAGGGGGCATTCAGTACTTC
CDR3aa: CASSQDWAGGIQYF

d_gene: -
j_gene: TRBJ1-1
abundance: -
v_gene: TRBV15
CDR3nt: TGTGCCACCAGCAGAGATCGGGGGGGGGCTTTCTTT
CDR3aa: CATSRDRGGAFF

d_gene: -
j_gene: TRBJ1-1
abundance: -
v_gene: TRBV7-6
CDR3nt: TGTGCCAGCAGCTCCGACATGAACACTGAAGCTTTCTTT
CDR3aa: CASSSDMNTEAFF

d_gene: -
j_gene: TRBJ1-3
abundance: -
v_gene: TRBV6-1
CDR3nt: TGTGCCAGCAGTGATACAGGACGGATAACTGGAAACACCATATATTTT
CDR3aa: CASSDTGRITGNTIYF

d_gene: TRBD2
j_gene: TRBJ2-3
abundance: few
v_gene: TRBV30
CDR3nt: TGTGCCTGGAGGCGGACTAGCGGGAGCCTTAGCACAGATACGCAGTATTTT
CDR3aa: CAWRRTSGSLSTDTQYF

d_gene: -
j_gene: TRBJ1-5
abundance: -
v_gene: TRBV19
CDR3nt: TGTGCCAGTAGTATTTCCAGGGTTGGCAATCAGCCCCAGCATTTT
CDR3aa: CASSISRVGNQPQHF

d_gene: -
j_gene: TRBJ1-1
abundance: -
v_gene: TRBV11-2
CDR3nt: TGTGCCAGCAGCTCTACCACAGGGATGAACACTGAAGCTTTCTTT
CDR3aa: CASSSTTGMNTEAFF